These 14 T cell receptor beta chains came from one sample sequenced in a study of T-cell reconstitution after alpha-beta-depleted transplantation in children. Using unique molecular identifiers, the investigators prepared the TCRbeta library. Using its own MiXCR run on the PCR reads, TCRdb lists one record per CDR3 protein. This table holds around 93,000 distinct CDR3 sequences, 7.5% to 9.5% found once. The sample consisted of PBMCs from the stem cell graft donor, taken from the stem cell graft. These receptors all stem from a human donor who donated a stem cell graft to a child with congenital amegakaryocytic thrombocytopenia.

This clonotype was counted at least ten times. The rearrangement links TRBV7-9 to TRBJ2-7; D remains unclear. Per germline, CDR1 SEHNR and CDR2 FQNEAQ (reference sequence). The CDR3 length is 12 residues. The V end lost 2 bases, the J end lost 3 bases, and 5 bases lay between the germline ends. CDR3 region: CASSLTNYEQYF. The CDR3 coding sequence is TGTGCCAGCAGCTTAACCAACTACGAGCAGTACTTC. Full variable domain (outside the CDR3, taken from reference TRBV7-9 and TRBJ2-7): DTGVSQNPRHKITKRGQNVTFRCDPISEHNRLYWYRQTLGQGPEFLTYFQNEAQLEKSRLLSDRFSAERPKGSFSTLEIQRTEQGDSAMYLCASSLTNYEQYFGPGTRLTVT.

This clonotype was found many times. The chain employs TRBV12-3 or TRBV12-4 and TRBJ1-2; D is undetermined. The CDR3 totals 11 residues. The germline V and J ends were trimmed by 6 bases and 3 bases, with 5 bases remaining between them. The CDR3 region is CASRHYYGYTF. Written as DNA, the CDR3 is TGTGCCAGCAGACACTACTATGGCTACACCTTC.

This clonotype occurred many times. The rearrangement joins TRBV27 to TRBJ2-1, with 10 nucleotides matching TRBD2. Trimming cost V 5 bases and J 9 bases; bases outside gene matches: 10. Looked up from germline, CDR1 is MNHEY and CDR2 is SMNVEV (reference sequence). This CDR3 has 15 amino acids. This CDR3 is CASSPRAGGWAEQFF. The CDR3, as DNA: TGTGCCAGCAGTCCGCGAGCGGGAGGGTGGGCTGAGCAGTTCTTC.

The sample holds many counts of this clonotype. The chain employs TRBV28 and TRBJ2-7; possibly TRBD1 or TRBD2 for D (5 bases each). The CDR3 is 16 residues long. The V end was cut by 7 bases, the J end by 6 bases, with 25 bases between. Germline loops: CDR1 MDHEN, CDR2 SYDVKM. For the CDR3, the DNA is TGTGCCAGCAAAGGGGCAGGGCTAGCCCACTTGGGCGAGCAGTACTTC. Translation gives CASKGAGLAHLGEQYF. Supplemented by reference TRBV28 and TRBJ2-7, the full variable domain reads DVKVTQSSRYLVKRTGEKVFLECVQDMDHENMFWYRQDPGLGLRLIYFSYDVKMKEKGDIPEGYSVSREKKERFSLILESASTNQTSMYLCASKGAGLAHLGEQYFGPGTRLTVT.

This clonotype was detected ten times or more. The chain couples TRBV7-9 to TRBJ1-4; tentative D call: TRBD1 (6 bases). The CDR3 totals 15 residues. V lost 3 bases and J 1 base, leaving 9 bases between the germline ends. Germline lookup yields CDR1 SEHNR and CDR2 FQNEAQ (reference sequence). The CDR3 loop reads CASSLQQGTNEKLFF. CDR3 in DNA: TGTGCCAGCAGCTTGCAACAGGGAACTAATGAAAAACTGTTTTTT.

This clonotype occurred many times. The chain uses TRBV11-2 and TRBJ2-5; D is possibly TRBD1 (6 bases). Per the germline V gene, CDR1 is SGHAT and CDR2 is FQNNGV. V was shortened by 5 bases and J by 2 bases, with 12 bases between the two germline ends. The CDR3 covers 14 residues. Here the CDR3 reads CASSPWTVQETQYF. The CDR3 bases are TGTGCCAGCAGCCCCTGGACAGTTCAAGAGACCCAGTACTTC.

This clonotype came up many times. The chain has TRBV12-3 or TRBV12-4 and TRBJ2-3, with D hard to call. The CDR3 consists of 13 residues. Trimming left V 2 bases short and J 6 bases short, with 9 bases between. The CDR3 loop reads CASSLSSDDTQYF. Here the CDR3 DNA reads TGTGCCAGCAGTTTATCGTCGGATGATACGCAGTATTTT.

This clonotype was found many times. This rearrangement joins TRBV6-5 to TRBJ2-3, with D hard to call. This CDR3 is 12 amino acids long. The germline CDR1 and CDR2 sequences are MNHEY and SVGAGI. The V end lost 6 bases, the J end lost 0 bases, and 4 bases lay between the germline ends. The CDR3 reads CASRDSTDTQYF. The DNA of the CDR3 is TGTGCCAGCAGGGACAGCACAGATACGCAGTATTTT.

This clonotype has a count of ten or more. The V call is TRBV28, the J call TRBJ2-5; no definite D call. This CDR3 has 15 amino acids. Germline values: CDR1 MDHEN, CDR2 SYDVKM. Trimming left V 6 bases short and J 4 bases short, with 18 bases between. CDR3 in amino acids: CASSSLGSLSETQYF. The CDR3 nucleotides are TGTGCCAGCAGCTCCCTGGGTTCCTTGTCAGAGACCCAGTACTTC.

This clonotype was recorded many times. V and J are TRBV11-2 and TRBJ2-1; 9 bases are a match to TRBD2. The ends lost 1 base at V and 2 bases at J; junction bases unmatched: 6. The CDR3 has 17 residues. Germline V gene data show CDR1 as SGHAT and CDR2 as FQNNGV. In nucleotides, the CDR3 is TGTGCCAGCAGCTTAGTTCTTAGCGGGGGAGCCTACAATGAGCAGTTCTTC. Its translation: CASSLVLSGGAYNEQFF.

This clonotype was seen at least ten times. The V gene is TRBV20-1, the J gene TRBJ2-3, with 9 positions matching TRBD2. The V gene end was trimmed by 4 bases and the J gene end by 2 bases; junction bases not matched to a gene: 10. Germline-derived CDR1 and CDR2 are DFQATT and SNEGSKA (reference sequence). The CDR3 extends over 16 amino acids. The CDR3 nucleotides read TGCAGTGCTACGCGCTTTTTAGCGGGGGACACAGATACGCAGTATTTT. Amino acids: CSATRFLAGDTDTQYF.

The table lists this clonotype with many counts. The chain recombines TRBV20-1 with TRBJ2-5, with D unclear. There are 15 residues in the CDR3. Trimming took off 0 bases at V and 3 bases at J, with 14 bases between the two ends. Germline CDR1 DFQATT, CDR2 SNEGSKA (reference sequence). The CDR3 sequence is CSARDPVGLKETQYF. As DNA, the CDR3 is TGCAGTGCTAGAGATCCCGTGGGGTTAAAAGAGACCCAGTACTTC.

This clonotype has at least ten counts. The chain is built from TRBV5-1 and TRBJ2-4; D is possibly TRBD1 (6 bases). V lost 4 bases and J lost 5, with 16 bases in between. This CDR3 contains 15 residues. In germline, CDR1 is SGHRS, CDR2 YFSETQ. The CDR3 here is CASSEDSVVENIQYF. CDR3 sequence (DNA): TGCGCCAGCAGCGAGGACAGCGTGGTGGAAAACATTCAGTACTTC.

V gene TRBV7-9 combines with J gene TRBJ1-2; D unclear. Between the trimmed V and J ends, which lost 6 bases and 4 bases, there was a span of 12 bases. CDR1 SEHNR and CDR2 FQNEAQ come from the germline V gene (reference sequence). The CDR3 spans 13 residues. CDR3 in amino acids: CASSPTRSYGYTF. CDR3 sequence (DNA): TGTGCCAGCAGTCCGACCAGGAGCTATGGCTACACCTTC.